This T cell receptor (beta chain) was sequenced during a study of T cells after yellow fever vaccination. Study-level results: FACS-sorted repertoires could harbor abundant contaminating bulk-population clonotypes. Peak timing came faster in the weaker secondary response, day 5 versus 15. Subsequent booster samples again held most clones from primary vaccination (96% CD4, about 85% CD8).

On this clonotype: Its antigen is not identified.

Researchers made TCR cDNA using 5'RACE template switching, and this step added a universal primer site and UMIs. One entry per CDR3 protein results from TCRdb running MiXCR on the 5' RACE reads. The table shows hundreds of thousands of distinct CDR3 sequences, with roughly 9.4% occurring only once. CDR1 and CDR2 from the germline V gene are LGHNA and YSLEER. This CDR3 contains 17 residues. The V gene end was trimmed by 1 base and the J gene end by 0 bases; junction bases not matched to a gene: 8. Sequenced material: PBMCs, taken on the day of the first yellow fever vaccination. V is TRBV4-3 and J is TRBJ1-1, with 7 bases lining up with TRBD1. The clonotype comes from a man between 18 and 29 years old who received the YFV17D yellow fever vaccine. The CDR3 here is CASSQVNRGVLNTEAFF. The DNA for the CDR3 is TGCGCCAGCAGCCAAGTAAACAGGGGTGTGCTGAACACTGAAGCTTTCTTT.